One and the same sample provided the 15 T cell receptor beta chains below, sequenced in a study of T cells in narcolepsy. Using immunoSEQ multiplex PCR, the repertoire was profiled, and TCRdb retains in-frame clones only, with some absent. The data show about 22,000 clones, 70% to 90% seen once. What was sequenced was memory (CD45RA-) CD4+ T cells from blood. Source of these receptors: a human donor in good health.

Within the sample, this clone is large (0.1 to 1%). The gene calls are TRBV6-5 and TRBJ1-2; tentative D call: TRBD1 (5 bases). V was trimmed by 5 bases and J by 2 bases, leaving 9 bases between them. From germline, CDR1 is MNHEY and CDR2 SVGAGI. The CDR3 extends over 13 amino acids. Written as DNA, the CDR3 is TGTGCCAGCAGTCCTACAGGCAACTATGGCTACACCTTC. Translation: CASSPTGNYGYTF.

This clone was observed a few times. The gene calls are TRBV11-3 and TRBJ1-2; 7 nucleotides align to TRBD1. In germline, CDR1 is SGHNT, CDR2 YENEEA. The CDR3 has 18 residues. With 1 base clipped from V and 5 bases from J, the junction kept 16 bases outside the gene matches. In DNA, the CDR3 is TGTGCCAGCAGCTTAGGATTTGAGACAGGGCAGGCTCGGTATGGCTACACCTTC. It is translated as CASSLGFETGQARYGYTF. The full variable domain, its missing parts supplied by reference TRBV11-3 and TRBJ1-2, is EAGVVQSPRYKIIEKKQPVAFWCNPISGHNTLYWYLQNLGQGPELLIRYENEEAVDDSQLPKDRFSAERLKGVDSTLKIQPAELGDSAVYLCASSLGFETGQARYGYTFGSGTRLTVV.

This chain uses TRBV11-3 with TRBJ1-4; D is uncertain. This CDR3 spans 16 amino acids. Between the trimmed V and J ends, which lost 1 base and 2 bases, there was a span of 11 bases. CDR1 and CDR2 (germline): SGHNT, YENEEA. The CDR3 here is CASSLVPGRTNEKLFF. CDR3 bases: TGTGCCAGCAGCTTAGTACCGGGGAGGACTAATGAAAAACTGTTTTTT.

The rearrangement joins TRBV4-1 to TRBJ1-1; D not certain. Deletions cut 0 bases from V and 4 bases from J, with 6 bases between. The CDR3 runs 13 residues. The germline V gene has CDR1 MGHRA and CDR2 YSYEKL. CDR3 sequence (DNA): TGCGCCAGCAGCCAAGACGAGCGCACTGAAGCTTTCTTT. This gives the protein CASSQDERTEAFF.

The rearrangement joins TRBV7-6 to TRBJ2-2; 10 bases align to TRBD1. The germline V gene has CDR1 SGHVS and CDR2 FNYEAQ. V lost 5 bases and J lost 4; bases outside the gene matches: 4. CDR3 length equals 15 residues. The CDR3 loop reads CASSPRTGGTGELFF. For the CDR3, the DNA is TGTGCCAGCAGCCCCAGGACAGGGGGCACCGGGGAGCTGTTTTTT.

The chain links TRBV11-2 to TRBJ1-6; TRBD1 aligns across 8 bases. Germline assignment: CDR1 SGHAT and CDR2 FQNNGV. J lost 9 bases, V lost 5 bases, and 9 bases had no gene match. The CDR3 is made up of 15 amino acids. In DNA, the CDR3 is TGTGCCAGCAGCCCTCGGACAGGGAGAGGTTCACCCCTCCACTTT. Amino acid sequence: CASSPRTGRGSPLHF.

V usage is TRBV6-1 and J usage is TRBJ2-1; possibly TRBD2 for D (5 bases). The CDR3 has 13 amino acids. From germline, CDR1 is MNHNS and CDR2 SASEGT. Trimming shortened V by 3 bases and J by 6 bases, and 9 bases separated the two germline ends. CDR3 in DNA: TGTGCCAGCAGTGACGTCCGGGGCAATGAGCAGTTCTTC. Translated: CASSDVRGNEQFF.

This clone was found a few times. The gene calls are TRBV5-4 and TRBJ2-2; no definite D call. V was shortened by 0 bases and J by 4 bases, with 7 bases between the two germline ends. Germline V lookup: CDR1 SGHNT, CDR2 YYREEE (reference sequence). The CDR3 is made up of 14 amino acids. CDR3 sequence (DNA): TGTGCCAGCAGCTTGGAGACCTCCACCGGGGAGCTGTTTTTT. As protein: CASSLETSTGELFF.

This clone was recorded a few times. This rearrangement joins TRBV6-6 to TRBJ2-1; D might be TRBD2 (5 bases). Germline V gene lookup returns CDR1 MNHNY and CDR2 SVGAGI (reference sequence). The CDR3 has 13 residues. Trimming left V 0 bases short and J 13 bases short, with 13 bases between. CDR3 region: CASSYSPPRTQFF. DNA of the CDR3: TGTGCCAGCAGTTACTCACCTCCCCGGACTCAGTTCTTC.

The CDR3 spells CASSLGQWLGGYTF. CDR3 bases: TGTGCCAGCAGCTTAGGACAGTGGCTGGGTGGCTACACCTTC. The chain employs TRBV7-8 and TRBJ1-2, with D maybe TRBD1 (5 bases). The V gene's germline CDR1 is SGHVS and CDR2 FQNEAQ. Trimming stripped 1 base from V and 7 bases from J, with 13 bases between. The CDR3 sequence is 14 residues long.

The CDR3: CASTGTGIGNTIYF. DNA for the CDR3: TGTGCCAGCACCGGGACAGGGATTGGAAACACCATATATTTT. This chain connects TRBV11-2 to TRBJ1-3; 9 nucleotides align to TRBD1. CDR1 is SGHAT, CDR2 FQNNGV, per germline. The J segment lost 3 bases and the V segment lost 7 bases, leaving 4 bases of the junction unmatched. The CDR3 is 14 amino acids.

In this sample, this clone turned up a few times. The chain uses TRBV4-3 and TRBJ1-4; possible D gene TRBD1, 5 bases. Germline CDR1 and CDR2: LGHNA and YSLEER. Trimming removed 0 bases from V and 10 bases from J, with 21 bases in between. The CDR3 sequence is 17 residues long. CDR3 amino acids: CASSQDPPGQGSGKLFF. DNA for the CDR3: TGCGCCAGCAGCCAAGACCCTCCCGGGCAGGGTAGTGGAAAACTGTTTTTT.

The chain couples TRBV5-6 to TRBJ2-7; D is perhaps TRBD1 (5 bases). The CDR3 loop spans 14 amino acids. V gave up 0 bases and J gave up 3 bases, with 10 bases separating them. Germline CDR1 reads SGHDT; CDR2 reads YYEEEE. CDR3 amino acids: CASSLGPGIYEQYF. As DNA, the CDR3 is TGTGCCAGCAGCTTGGGGCCAGGGATCTACGAGCAGTACTTC. The entire variable domain, with the rest obtained from reference TRBV5-6 and TRBJ2-7, is as follows: DAGVTQSPTHLIKTRGQQVTLRCSPKSGHDTVSWYQQALGQGPQFIFQYYEEEERQRGNFPDRFSGHQFPNYSSELNVNALLLGDSALYLCASSLGPGIYEQYFGPGTRLTVT.

The V gene is TRBV9, the J gene TRBJ1-6; 9 bases map to TRBD1. From germline, CDR1 is SGDLS and CDR2 YYNGEE. V was clipped by 0 bases and J by 9 bases; unmatched bases: 7. CDR3 length equals 16 residues. For the CDR3, the DNA is TGTGCCAGCAGCGTAGACACGGGACAGGGTACTTCACCCCTCCACTTT. It encodes CASSVDTGQGTSPLHF.

The CDR3 coding sequence is TGTGCCAGCACCAGGAGGGTTGGGGACTATGGCTACACCTTC. Residues: CASTRRVGDYGYTF. The chain uses TRBV5-6 and TRBJ1-2; D unclear. Looked up from germline, CDR1 is SGHDT and CDR2 is YYEEEE. The V and J ends lost 6 bases and 3 bases respectively, with 15 bases between them. This CDR3 contains 14 residues. The full variable domain, its missing parts supplied by reference TRBV5-6 and TRBJ1-2, is DAGVTQSPTHLIKTRGQQVTLRCSPKSGHDTVSWYQQALGQGPQFIFQYYEEEERQRGNFPDRFSGHQFPNYSSELNVNALLLGDSALYLCASTRRVGDYGYTFGSGTRLTVV.